The clone carrying this T cell receptor (beta chain) was detected a few times. Its antigen is currently unknown. Trimming removed 4 bases from V and 9 bases from J, with 24 bases in between. The CDR3 runs 16 residues. The germline gives CDR1 KGHDR, CDR2 SFDVKD. The sample belongs to a study of human T cells and chemical hapten exposure. The study's findings and limits: After DPC sensitization, TCRs above 1 in 1000 frequency showed no change.

Each CDR3 protein gets one entry after TCRdb re-called the RACE reads with MiXCR. Among roughly 360,000 distinct CDR3 sequences listed, 4.8% were seen once. Time point defined: patch test 1, 2 weeks after DPC sensitization. Treatment specified: therapeutic diphenylcyclopropenone sensitization with weekly scalp DPC. Sample: whole blood, taken in connection with sensitization to the hapten diphenylcyclopropenone (DPC). The chain employs TRBV24-1 and TRBJ2-7, with TRBD1 as a possible D gene (6 bases). The clonotype was recovered from a woman aged 50 to 65 with alopecia areata. Some clones in this sample may be carry-over from other donors' samples. CDR3 region: CATSDSKNYRVPGQYF. In nucleotides, the CDR3 is TGTGCCACCAGTGACAGCAAAAATTACAGGGTCCCTGGGCAGTACTTC.